A selection of T cell receptor beta chains follows, all from one sample in a study of T cells after yellow fever vaccination. Using its own MiXCR run on the 5' RACE reads, TCRdb lists one record per CDR3 protein. Of 450,000 to 600,000 distinct CDR3 sequences in the sample, around a sixth were seen once. This specimen consisted of PBMCs, obtained 5 to 6 days after the first yellow fever vaccination. These TCRs come from a man aged 18-30 years who received the YFV17D yellow fever vaccine. The CDR3 runs from the conserved cysteine through the conserved F or W. D genes are given only for firm matches. Clone size appears in some rows only: once, few, many, or a class for an expanded clone.

TRBV19	TRBD1	few	TRBJ1-2	CASSMGTGTLDGYTF	TGTGCCAGTAGTATGGGGACAGGGACCCTTGATGGCTACACCTTC
TRBV4-1	.	.	TRBJ1-2	CASRGPRVYGYTF	TGCGCCAGCAGAGGGCCGAGGGTCTATGGCTACACCTTC
TRBV9	.	.	TRBJ2-4	CASSVTPSGIQYF	TGTGCCAGCAGCGTAACACCCTCGGGTATTCAGTACTTC
TRBV7-9	.	few	TRBJ2-2	CASSLLGYNTGELFF	TGTGCCAGCAGCTTACTGGGGTACAACACCGGGGAGCTGTTTTTT
TRBV4-2	.	.	TRBJ1-4	CASSPGYGEKLFF	TGTGCCAGCAGCCCGGGGTACGGTGAAAAACTGTTTTTT
TRBV19	.	few	TRBJ2-7	CASSIVTSYEQYF	TGTGCCAGTAGTATCGTGACTTCCTACGAGCAGTACTTC
TRBV7-2	.	.	TRBJ2-7	CASRGGQGYEQYF	TGTGCCAGCAGGGGGGGGCAGGGCTACGAGCAGTACTTC
TRBV5-6	.	few	TRBJ2-7	CASSFNILEQYF	TGTGCCAGCAGCTTTAACATTCTCGAGCAGTACTTC
TRBV6-1	TRBD2	.	TRBJ2-5	CASTRLAGGRETQYF	TGTGCCAGCACTCGTCTAGCGGGGGGCCGGGAGACCCAGTACTTC
TRBV6-2/TRBV6-3	.	.	TRBJ2-1	CASSYGGKQYNEQFF	TGTGCCAGCAGTTACGGGGGTAAACAGTACAATGAGCAGTTCTTC
TRBV11-1	TRBD1	.	TRBJ1-1	CASSFPGQGEAFF	TGTGCCAGCAGCTTTCCGGGACAGGGGGAAGCTTTCTTT
TRBV30	.	.	TRBJ2-7	CAWSPDRTYEQYF	TGTGCCTGGAGCCCAGACAGGACCTACGAGCAGTACTTC
TRBV29-1	.	many	TRBJ1-1	CSVGRRNTEAFF	TGCAGCGTTGGACGGCGGAACACTGAAGCTTTCTTT
TRBV7-2	.	.	TRBJ1-2	CASSSARGRGYYGYTF	TGTGCCAGCAGCTCGGCCCGGGGAAGGGGTTACTATGGCTACACCTTC
TRBV12-3/TRBV12-4	TRBD1	few	TRBJ2-2	CASSLPQDRGDTGELFF	TGTGCCAGCAGTTTACCCCAGGACAGGGGGGACACCGGGGAGCTGTTTTTT
TRBV4-1	TRBD1	few	TRBJ1-1	CASSQYRDRDTEAFF	TGCGCCAGCAGCCAGTACCGGGACAGGGATACTGAAGCTTTCTTT
TRBV5-1	.	many	TRBJ1-6	CASSLDGGNSPLHF	TGCGCCAGCAGCTTGGACGGAGGGAATTCACCCCTCCACTTT
TRBV7-2	.	few	TRBJ1-1	CASSLVFGGNTEAFF	TGTGCCAGCAGCTTAGTCTTCGGGGGGAACACTGAAGCTTTCTTT
TRBV20-1	TRBD2	.	TRBJ2-5	CSALPLAGAGETQYF	TGCAGTGCTCTCCCTTTAGCGGGGGCGGGAGAGACCCAGTACTTC